This T cell receptor (beta chain) was captured in a study of blood T cell repertoires in COVID-19. Looking at the study overall: PBMCs, B-cell-depleted T cells, or T cells provided the cDNA or gDNA that made up the material.

Per the original methods: Amplification with reference gene primers provided the estimates of nucleated cell counts. The repertoire was sequenced with immunoSEQ multiplex PCR; TCRdb's copy has only in-frame clones and lacks some. The V and J calls and the clone size are those of that table, but D and trimming were determined from the DNA. The table shows a few hundred thousand clones, with about 87% occurring only once. Assignments of participants to cohorts depended upon their own reported clinical history. Two negative PCRs, clearance, or symptom resolution were required of recovered Cohort 3 donors. Germline CDR1 is SGHTA and CDR2 is FQGTGA. CDR3 length equals 15 residues. After removal of 3 bases from V and 1 base from J, the junction contained 1 base not matched to a gene.

The sequencing sample was made of PBMCs or T cells enriched from blood (not recorded which). The V call is TRBV7-3, the J call TRBJ2-1, with 9 bases identical to TRBD1. The sequence was obtained from a woman aged 45-65 years who had recovered from COVID-19. The CDR3 DNA is TGTGCCAGCAGCTTGGACAGGGGTTCCTACAATGAGCAGTTCTTC. Protein sequence: CASSLDRGSYNEQFF.